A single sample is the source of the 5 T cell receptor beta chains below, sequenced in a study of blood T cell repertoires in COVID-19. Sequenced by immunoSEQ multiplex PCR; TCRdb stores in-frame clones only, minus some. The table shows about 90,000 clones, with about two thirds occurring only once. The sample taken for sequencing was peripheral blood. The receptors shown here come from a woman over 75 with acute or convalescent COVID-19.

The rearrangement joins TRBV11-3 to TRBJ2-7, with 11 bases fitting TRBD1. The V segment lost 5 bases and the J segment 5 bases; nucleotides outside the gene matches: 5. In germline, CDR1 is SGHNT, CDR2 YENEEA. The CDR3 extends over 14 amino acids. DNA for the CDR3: TGTGCCAGCAGCGCAGGGACAGGGGGGGACGAGCAGTACTTC. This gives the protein CASSAGTGGDEQYF.

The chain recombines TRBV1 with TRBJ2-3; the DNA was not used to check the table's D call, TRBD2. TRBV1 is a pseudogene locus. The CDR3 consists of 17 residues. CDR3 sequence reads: CTSSQDRAGELTDTQYF. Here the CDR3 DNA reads TGCACCAGCAGCCAAGATCGGGCGGGGGAACTCACAGATACGCAGTATTTT.

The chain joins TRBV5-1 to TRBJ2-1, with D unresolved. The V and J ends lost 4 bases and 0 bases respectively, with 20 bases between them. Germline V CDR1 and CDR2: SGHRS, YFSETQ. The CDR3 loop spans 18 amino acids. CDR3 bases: TGCGCCAGCAGCCGATTCACCTGGCGGCCCCGCTCCTACAATGAGCAGTTCTTC. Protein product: CASSRFTWRPRSYNEQFF.

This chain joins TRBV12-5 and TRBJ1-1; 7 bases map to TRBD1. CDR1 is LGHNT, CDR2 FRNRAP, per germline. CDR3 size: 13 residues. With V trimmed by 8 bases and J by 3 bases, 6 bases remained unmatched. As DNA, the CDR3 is TGTGCTAGTAGTCCACAGGGGTACACTGAAGCTTTCTTT. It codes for CASSPQGYTEAFF.

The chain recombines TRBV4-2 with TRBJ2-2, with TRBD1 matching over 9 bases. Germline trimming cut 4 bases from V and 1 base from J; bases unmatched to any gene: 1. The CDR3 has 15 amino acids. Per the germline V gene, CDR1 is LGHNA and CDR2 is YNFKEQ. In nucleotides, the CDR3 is TGTGCCAGCAGCCGGACAGGGGTGAACACCGGGGAGCTGTTTTTT. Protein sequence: CASSRTGVNTGELFF.